This entry lists 31 T cell receptor beta chains sequenced from one sample in a study of cytomegalovirus exposure and HLA in healthy donors. The table came from immunoSEQ multiplex PCR; TCRdb's copy has only in-frame clones and leaves some out. The sample has 55,000 to 85,000 clones; about 95% are singletons. Material for sequencing was PBMCs. These receptors came from a young woman in good health and CMV-seronegative.

This chain connects TRBV10-3 to TRBJ2-7; 9 bases are shared with TRBD1. V gave up 11 bases and J gave up 6 bases; unmatched junction bases: 8. Looked up from germline, CDR1 is ENHRY and CDR2 is SYGVKD. The CDR3 sequence is 12 residues long. CDR3 DNA sequence: TGTGCCCAGGGACAGGGTACGAGCGAGCAGTACTTC. Its protein product is CAQGQGTSEQYF.

V is TRBV7-8 and J is TRBJ1-5; D might be TRBD1 (6 bases). The CDR3 is 14 amino acids. Germline V gene data show CDR1 as SGHVS and CDR2 as FQNEAQ. V lost 7 bases and J lost 6, with 16 bases in between. The DNA for the CDR3 is TGTGCCAGCACTAAGGGGGGGGGCGTTCAGCCCCAGCATTTT. Translating it yields CASTKGGGVQPQHF.

The V gene is TRBV28, the J gene TRBJ1-1; D is unresolved. The CDR3 covers 12 residues. CDR1 and CDR2 (germline): MDHEN, SYDVKM. Trimming pared 2 bases from V and 3 bases from J, leaving 4 bases between. The CDR3 DNA follows: TGTGCCAGCAGTTTAGGCTACACTGAAGCTTTCTTT. This codes for CASSLGYTEAFF.

J is TRBJ2-3 and V is TRBV4-2, with 7 bases fitting TRBD2. V lost 4 bases, J lost 4 bases, and 11 bases stayed unmatched. CDR3 length equals 16 residues. Germline V CDR1 and CDR2: LGHNA, YNFKEQ. The CDR3 reads CASSRTLAGAADTQYF. The DNA of the CDR3 is TGTGCCAGCAGCCGAACTTTGGCGGGAGCGGCAGATACGCAGTATTTT.

The rearrangement joins TRBV11-2 to TRBJ1-2; TRBD1 matches at 7 bases. The ends lost 5 bases at V and 5 bases at J; junction bases unmatched: 11. CDR3 length equals 15 residues. Germline assignment: CDR1 SGHAT and CDR2 FQNNGV. CDR3 protein: CASSVGGQEHYGYTF. The CDR3 nucleotides are TGTGCCAGCAGCGTAGGAGGACAGGAGCATTATGGCTACACCTTC.

This clone was picked up a small number of times. This chain connects TRBV4-2 to TRBJ1-6; D remains ambiguous. Germline CDR1 is LGHNA and CDR2 is YNFKEQ. The CDR3 sequence is 13 residues long. Deletions cut 0 bases from V and 9 bases from J, with 6 bases between. CDR3 loop: CASSQDLGSPLHF. The CDR3 bases are TGTGCCAGCAGCCAAGATCTCGGTTCACCCCTCCACTTT.

This clone was counted once. V gene TRBV28 combines with J gene TRBJ2-3, with 8 nucleotides matching TRBD2. Germline V gene lookup returns CDR1 MDHEN and CDR2 SYDVKM. This CDR3 comprises 14 residues. With V trimmed by 4 bases and J by 11 bases, 11 bases remained unmatched. The CDR3 bases are TGTGCCAGCAGTTCGGGGGGGGTGCGGGTAAGGCAGTATTTT. Residues: CASSSGGVRVRQYF.

The chain joins TRBV28 to TRBJ2-4; 7 bases are shared with TRBD1. V lost 3 bases to trimming and J lost 0 bases; unmatched junction nucleotides: 5. This CDR3 region has 16 residues. Per germline, CDR1 MDHEN and CDR2 SYDVKM. In nucleotides, the CDR3 is TGTGCCAGCAGTTTCCAGGGGGACATAGCCAAAAACATTCAGTACTTC. Translating it yields CASSFQGDIAKNIQYF. Full variable domain (missing parts from reference TRBV28 and TRBJ2-4): DVKVTQSSRYLVKRTGEKVFLECVQDMDHENMFWYRQDPGLGLRLIYFSYDVKMKEKGDIPEGYSVSREKKERFSLILESASTNQTSMYLCASSFQGDIAKNIQYFGAGTRLSVL.

This chain links TRBV6-6 with TRBJ1-2; possible D gene TRBD1, 5 bases. Germline V gene data show CDR1 as MNHNY and CDR2 as SVGAGI (reference sequence). V lost 2 bases to trimming and J lost 4 bases, with 17 bases between them. The CDR3 has 16 residues. The chain's CDR3 is CASSYDLQGVGYGYTF. The CDR3 DNA follows: TGTGCCAGCAGTTACGATCTGCAGGGTGTAGGCTATGGCTACACCTTC.

The V and J genes are TRBV15 and TRBJ1-4, with no clear D. Germline-derived CDR1 and CDR2 are LNHNV and YYDKDF (reference sequence). This CDR3 comprises 14 residues. Trimming removed 3 bases at V and 8 bases at J, with 13 bases between. CDR3 residues: CATSSWQVTEKLFF. The CDR3 nucleotides read TGTGCCACCAGCAGCTGGCAGGTTACAGAAAAACTGTTTTTT.

The chain is built from TRBV28 and TRBJ2-7; D unclear. The CDR3 has 15 residues. Between the trimmed V and J ends, which lost 8 bases and 2 bases, there was a span of 19 bases. Looked up from germline, CDR1 is MDHEN and CDR2 is SYDVKM. CDR3 protein: CASGGQSSPTYEQYF. The CDR3 DNA is TGTGCCAGCGGTGGCCAATCAAGTCCCACCTACGAGCAGTACTTC.

This chain links TRBV5-4 with TRBJ1-6, with TRBD1 as a possible D gene (5 bases). Germline values: CDR1 SGHNT, CDR2 YYREEE (reference sequence). With 5 bases removed from V and 12 bases from J, the gap between germline ends came to 15 bases. CDR3 size: 13 residues. The CDR3 spells CASRGTGLRPLHF. In nucleotides, the CDR3 is TGTGCCAGCAGGGGAACAGGCCTTCGACCCCTCCACTTT.

The chain has TRBV4-1 and TRBJ2-5; TRBD2 matches 8 bases. In germline, CDR1 is MGHRA, CDR2 YSYEKL. CDR3 length: 17 residues. V shed 1 base, J shed 0 bases, and the junction held 7 bases outside the gene matches. In DNA form, the CDR3 reads TGCGCCAGCAGCCAAGGTGTGGCGGGGGGATACCAAGAGACCCAGTACTTC. It yields the protein CASSQGVAGGYQETQYF.

This chain joins TRBV2 and TRBJ1-1; the D is unclear. Trimming stripped 3 bases from V and 2 bases from J, with 10 bases between. CDR3 length: 14 residues. Germline V gene sequence: CDR1 SNHLY, CDR2 FYNNEI. The CDR3 is CASSEEGLNTEAFF. In DNA form, the CDR3 reads TGTGCCAGCAGTGAGGAGGGTTTAAACACTGAAGCTTTCTTT.

The rearrangement links TRBV9 to TRBJ1-3; 9 bases map to TRBD1. CDR1 and CDR2 (germline): SGDLS, YYNGEE. The V gene end was trimmed by 0 bases and the J gene end by 2 bases; junction bases not matched to a gene: 3. The CDR3 runs 16 residues. CDR3 loop: CASSVEGQGTGNTIYF. DNA of the CDR3: TGTGCCAGCAGCGTAGAGGGACAGGGTACTGGAAACACCATATATTTT.

The V and J genes are TRBV10-1 and TRBJ1-5; D is possibly TRBD1 (6 bases). Trimming took 5 bases from V and 3 from J, leaving 11 bases between them. From germline, CDR1 is WNHNN and CDR2 SYGVQD (reference sequence). The CDR3 sequence is 14 residues long. As DNA, the CDR3 is TGCGCCAGCAGTTGCAGGGGCAACAATCAGCCCCAGCATTTT. It translates to CASSCRGNNQPQHF.

The genes are TRBV15 and TRBJ2-1, with 9 positions matching TRBD1. The length of the CDR3 is 16 residues. V was pared by 4 bases and J by 5 bases, with 9 bases of the junction left unmatched. CDR1 is LNHNV and CDR2 is YYDKDF in the germline V gene (reference sequence). The CDR3 DNA is TGTGCCACCAGCACAACCCGGACAGGGGCTAACAATGAGCAGTTCTTC. It encodes CATSTTRTGANNEQFF.

CDR3 residues: CASSLGQTTNEKLFF. CDR3 nucleotides: TGCGCCAGCAGCTTGGGACAGACAACTAATGAAAAACTGTTTTTT. This chain uses TRBV5-1 with TRBJ1-4; D perhaps matches TRBD1 (5 bases). There are 15 residues in the CDR3. Germline V lookup: CDR1 SGHRS, CDR2 YFSETQ. Trimming stripped 0 bases from V and 0 bases from J, with 6 bases between.

The rearrangement uses TRBV28 and TRBJ2-3, with 11 bases matching TRBD2. The germline V gene encodes CDR1 MDHEN and CDR2 SYDVKM. V lost 8 bases to trimming and J lost 4 bases; unmatched junction nucleotides: 5. CDR3 length: 14 residues. The chain's CDR3 is CASSLAGGSDTQYF. The CDR3 nucleotides read TGTGCCAGCTCCCTAGCGGGAGGTTCAGATACGCAGTATTTT. Using reference TRBV28 and TRBJ2-3 for the parts outside the CDR3, the full variable domain is DVKVTQSSRYLVKRTGEKVFLECVQDMDHENMFWYRQDPGLGLRLIYFSYDVKMKEKGDIPEGYSVSREKKERFSLILESASTNQTSMYLCASSLAGGSDTQYFGPGTRLTVL.

This chain joins TRBV5-1 and TRBJ2-3, with TRBD2 identical over 13 bases. CDR1 and CDR2 from the germline V gene are SGHRS and YFSETQ. The CDR3 has 16 amino acids. V lost 3 bases to trimming and J lost 2 bases; unmatched junction nucleotides: 3. The CDR3 DNA reads TGCGCCAGCAGCTCTGGACTAGCGGGGGCCACAGATACGCAGTATTTT. The encoded protein is CASSSGLAGATDTQYF.

This chain joins TRBV28 and TRBJ2-7; TRBD2 might be the D (5 bases). Trimming left V 3 bases short and J 5 bases short, with 11 bases between. CDR3 length: 13 residues. CDR1 is MDHEN, CDR2 SYDVKM, per germline. The CDR3 region is CASSFSRVHEQYF. CDR3 DNA: TGTGCCAGCAGTTTTTCGAGGGTCCACGAGCAGTACTTC.

The chain links TRBV7-9 to TRBJ2-7, with 8 bases aligning to TRBD1. This CDR3 spans 16 amino acids. V lost 5 bases, J lost 1 base, and 10 bases stayed unmatched. CDR1 is SEHNR, CDR2 FQNEAQ, per germline (reference sequence). Here the CDR3 DNA reads TGTGCCAGCAGCCCTAAGACAGGGGCGAGGTCCTACGAGCAGTACTTC. It specifies CASSPKTGARSYEQYF. Full variable domain (remainder filled in from reference TRBV7-9 and TRBJ2-7): DTGVSQNPRHKITKRGQNVTFRCDPISEHNRLYWYRQTLGQGPEFLTYFQNEAQLEKSRLLSDRFSAERPKGSFSTLEIQRTEQGDSAMYLCASSPKTGARSYEQYFGPGTRLTVT.

The gene calls are TRBV27 and TRBJ2-3; no definite D call. The germline gives CDR1 MNHEY, CDR2 SMNVEV (reference sequence). Trimming removed 4 bases from V and 0 bases from J, with 11 bases in between. The CDR3 length is 15 residues. Here the CDR3 reads CASSYRHPSTDTQYF. CDR3 nucleotides: TGTGCCAGCAGTTACAGACATCCAAGCACAGATACGCAGTATTTT.

The chain links TRBV19 to TRBJ2-6; D call uncertain. The germline V gene has CDR1 LNHDA and CDR2 SQIVND (reference sequence). V was pared by 7 bases and J by 0 bases, with 10 bases between. The CDR3 contains 15 residues. CDR3 in amino acids: CASNPRFSGANVLTF. CDR3 sequence (DNA): TGTGCCAGTAACCCGAGGTTCTCTGGGGCCAACGTCCTGACTTTC.

This chain links TRBV4-3 with TRBJ1-4, with D possibly matching TRBD1 (6 bases). The length of the CDR3 is 15 residues. V was shortened by 4 bases and J by 7 bases, with 16 bases between the two germline ends. Per germline, CDR1 LGHNA and CDR2 YSLEER. The CDR3 DNA is TGCGCCAGCAGCCCGGATACAGGGTCCCCTGAAAAACTGTTTTTT. It translates to CASSPDTGSPEKLFF.

J is TRBJ1-2 and V is TRBV4-3, with D possibly TRBD1 on 5 matching bases. CDR3 size: 15 residues. From germline, CDR1 is LGHNA and CDR2 YSLEER. Trimming took 0 bases from V and 5 from J, leaving 13 bases between them. In DNA, the CDR3 is TGCGCCAGCAGCCAAGACTTTGACAGTCTATATGGCTACACCTTC. Protein: CASSQDFDSLYGYTF.

This clone was recorded only once. This chain links TRBV19 with TRBJ2-1; 8 bases are shared with TRBD1. With V trimmed by 0 bases and J by 11 bases, 9 bases remained unmatched. Germline CDR1 and CDR2: LNHDA and SQIVND (reference sequence). The CDR3 loop spans 15 amino acids. CDR3 nucleotides: TGTGCCAGTAGTATAGACCGGGACAGGACCTCTAAGCAGTTCTTC. The encoded protein is CASSIDRDRTSKQFF.

The CDR3 DNA sequence: TGTGCCAGCACCACCCCAGGGAACTATGGCTACACCTTC. This gives the protein CASTTPGNYGYTF. V gene TRBV28 combines with J gene TRBJ1-2; a possible D gene is TRBD1 (5 bases). Trimming left V 7 bases short and J 2 bases short, with 11 bases between. This CDR3 is 13 amino acids long. The germline gives CDR1 MDHEN, CDR2 SYDVKM.

The V gene is TRBV19, the J gene TRBJ1-1; perhaps TRBD1 as D (5 bases). CDR1 LNHDA and CDR2 SQIVND come from the germline V gene (reference sequence). The V end lost 6 bases, the J end lost 1 base, and 9 bases lay between the germline ends. The CDR3 is 13 amino acids. CDR3 sequence (DNA): TGTGCCAGTAGAACCAGGGCGAACACTGAAGCTTTCTTT. Translating gives CASRTRANTEAFF. Based on the CDR3 plus reference TRBV19 and TRBJ1-1, the full variable domain is DGGITQSPKYLFRKEGQNVTLSCEQNLNHDAMYWYRQDPGQGLRLIYYSQIVNDFQKGDIAEGYSVSREKKESFPLTVTSAQKNPTAFYLCASRTRANTEAFFGQGTRLTVV.

The rearrangement joins TRBV6-1 to TRBJ2-7; maybe TRBD1 (5 bases). CDR3 length: 13 residues. From germline, CDR1 is MNHNS and CDR2 SASEGT. Trimming removed 7 bases at V and 0 bases at J, with 10 bases between. The DNA for the CDR3 is TGTGCCAGCACCATGCAGGGCTCCTACGAGCAGTACTTC. This translates into CASTMQGSYEQYF.

The J gene is TRBJ1-1, the V gene TRBV10-3; TRBD1 agrees at 9 bases. The CDR3 runs 14 residues. V was clipped by 8 bases and J by 4 bases; unmatched bases: 8. Germline lookup yields CDR1 ENHRY and CDR2 SYGVKD. CDR3 in amino acids: CAIGPTGGATEAFF. The CDR3 DNA reads TGTGCCATCGGCCCGACAGGGGGTGCCACTGAAGCTTTCTTT.